The 27 T cell receptor beta chains listed next were all sequenced from one sample in a study of T cell repertoires in cytomegalovirus infection. TCRdb processed the reads anew with MiXCR; each CDR3 protein has one entry. The sample has approximately 1,000,000 distinct CDR3 sequences, 30% to 40% seen once. For these receptors, no antigen is known. The source material was cultured CD8+ T cells from PBMCs, sampled from culture after CMV antigen stimulation. The receptor set was obtained from a human donor in good health (CMV status not recorded). Some clones in this sample may be carry-over from other donors' samples.

This clonotype was recorded a few times. The V and J genes are TRBV7-9 and TRBJ1-1, with TRBD1 as a possible D gene (6 bases). V dropped 6 bases and J dropped 3 bases, with 14 bases sitting between them. Germline values: CDR1 SEHNR, CDR2 FQNEAQ (reference sequence). The CDR3 extends over 14 amino acids. The CDR3 region has the DNA TGTGCCAGCAGTGGTACGACAGGTTACACTGAAGCTTTCTTT. Protein product: CASSGTTGYTEAFF.

In its sample, this clonotype was seen once. The V call is TRBV15, the J call TRBJ2-3, with D unclear. From germline, CDR1 is LNHNV and CDR2 YYDKDF (reference sequence). Deletions cut 0 bases from V and 2 bases from J, with 9 bases between. CDR3 size: 15 residues. CDR3 nucleotide sequence: TGTGCCACCAGCAGAGATCGCACATTCACAGATACGCAGTATTTT. It encodes CATSRDRTFTDTQYF.

The table lists this clonotype with a few counts. The chain uses TRBV24-1 and TRBJ2-2; 11 bases fit TRBD1. With V trimmed by 4 bases and J by 4 bases, 4 bases remained unmatched. Germline V CDR1 and CDR2: KGHDR, SFDVKD. The CDR3 totals 16 residues. The CDR3 loop is CATSDQDRGRTGELFF. In DNA form, the CDR3 reads TGTGCCACCAGTGACCAGGACAGGGGGCGCACCGGGGAGCTGTTTTTT.

Many counts were recorded for this clonotype. The V gene is TRBV5-8, the J gene TRBJ2-1; a possible D gene is TRBD1 (5 bases). The CDR3 covers 15 residues. The V and J ends lost 4 bases and 6 bases respectively, with 17 bases between them. Per the germline V gene, CDR1 is SGHTS and CDR2 is YDEGEE. Here the CDR3 reads CASSLRAGFLNEQFF. The CDR3, as DNA: TGTGCCAGCAGCCTCCGGGCAGGGTTTCTCAATGAGCAGTTCTTC.

The chain employs TRBV6-2 or TRBV6-3 and TRBJ1-5; D is perhaps TRBD1 (5 bases). This CDR3 contains 18 residues. From germline, CDR1 is MNHEY and CDR2 SVGEGT. V dropped 2 bases and J dropped 0 bases, with 17 bases sitting between them. CDR3 region: CASSYEQEGMYSNQPQHF. CDR3 in DNA: TGTGCCAGCAGTTACGAACAGGAGGGGATGTATAGCAATCAGCCCCAGCATTTT.

This clonotype was seen many times. V usage is TRBV7-2 and J usage is TRBJ2-7, with a tentative D call TRBD2 (6 bases). CDR3 size: 14 residues. Germline V gene lookup returns CDR1 SGHTA and CDR2 FQGNSA. Trimming left V 6 bases short and J 1 base short, with 13 bases between. CDR3 in amino acids: CASREGPISYEQYV. The CDR3 region has the DNA TGTGCCAGCAGGGAGGGGCCCATATCCTACGAGCAGTACGTC.

As to this clonotype: A junction boundary mismatches the germline segment, possibly from a read error. This chain links TRBV28 with TRBJ1-2, with D uncertain. Germline V CDR1 and CDR2: MDHEN, SYDVKM. The CDR3 has 14 amino acids. CDR3 amino acids: CASSIRQINYSYTF. CDR3 sequence (DNA): TGTGCCAGCAGTATAAGGCAGATTAACTATAGCTACACCTTC.

This clonotype was observed a handful of times. The chain carries TRBV12-3 or TRBV12-4 and TRBJ1-1; TRBD1 agrees at 8 bases. V was clipped by 4 bases and J by 7 bases; unmatched bases: 5. The CDR3 sequence is 13 residues long. The CDR3 reads CASSSGGGFEAFF. The CDR3, as DNA: TGTGCCAGCAGTTCAGGGGGCGGATTTGAAGCTTTCTTT.

This clonotype was seen a handful of times. The genes are TRBV6-5 and TRBJ1-1; D gene uncertain. In germline, CDR1 is MNHEY, CDR2 SVGAGI. The length of the CDR3 is 17 residues. V was trimmed by 0 bases and J by 4 bases, leaving 18 bases between them. The CDR3 region has the DNA TGTGCCAGCAGTTACTCGGGCGGGCGCTGGGAAGGCACTGAAGCTTTCTTT. It encodes CASSYSGGRWEGTEAFF.

The chain links TRBV6-1 to TRBJ2-7; D perhaps matches TRBD2 (5 bases). Looked up from germline, CDR1 is MNHNS and CDR2 is SASEGT. There are 14 residues in the CDR3. The ends were cut back, 3 bases at V and 0 bases at J, with 9 bases in the middle. CDR3 coding DNA: TGTGCCAGCAGTGAGGCTGGGAGCTCCTACGAGCAGTACGTC. Protein sequence: CASSEAGSSYEQYV.

V and J are TRBV29-1 and TRBJ2-3; 11 bases match TRBD2. Germline lookup yields CDR1 SQVTM and CDR2 ANQGSEA. This CDR3 contains 11 residues. The CDR3 region is CRASGGYTQYF. The CDR3 nucleotides read TGCAGGGCTAGCGGGGGGTATACGCAGTATTTT.

V and J are TRBV28 and TRBJ2-1; D may be TRBD1 or TRBD2 (5 bases each). The CDR3 covers 17 residues. Trimming removed 5 bases from V and 0 bases from J, with 17 bases in between. CDR1 is MDHEN and CDR2 is SYDVKM in the germline V gene. The CDR3 bases are TGTGCCAGCAGTCTTAAACCGGGACGCAGCTCCTACAATGAGCAGTTCTTC. Amino acid sequence: CASSLKPGRSSYNEQFF.

The V and J genes are TRBV5-4 and TRBJ1-1; D may be TRBD1 (5 bases). Looked up from germline, CDR1 is SGHNT and CDR2 is YYREEE (reference sequence). The germline V and J ends were trimmed by 4 bases and 6 bases, with 13 bases remaining between them. The CDR3 has 13 residues. CDR3 bases: TGTGCCAGCAGCGTACCAGGGAGCGCTGAAGCTTTCTTT. It specifies CASSVPGSAEAFF.

This clonotype was counted only a few times. The V and J genes are TRBV7-9 and TRBJ2-3; 9 nucleotides line up with TRBD1. Germline-derived CDR1 and CDR2 are SEHNR and FQNEAQ (reference sequence). Losses at the gene ends were 4 bases for V and 0 bases for J; bases not matched to a gene: 23. The CDR3 is made up of 22 amino acids. As DNA, the CDR3 is TGTGCCAGCAGCTCCCCCGTACGTGGGACAGGGAGAGCAACATTCAGCACAGATACGCAGTATTTT. Residues: CASSSPVRGTGRATFSTDTQYF.

This chain uses TRBV5-1 with TRBJ1-1, with 10 nucleotides matching TRBD1. Unmatched junction bases numbered 8, after V lost 5 bases and J lost 1 base. The CDR3 has 16 residues. Per germline, CDR1 SGHRS and CDR2 YFSETQ. This CDR3 reads CASSGQGGNQNTEAFF. DNA for the CDR3: TGCGCCAGCAGTGGACAGGGGGGGAACCAGAACACTGAAGCTTTCTTT.

This clonotype was detected many times. This chain links TRBV4-2 with TRBJ2-3, with 12 bases that match TRBD2. CDR1 and CDR2 from the germline V gene are LGHNA and YNFKEQ. This CDR3 has 19 residues. The ends lost 4 bases at V and 1 base at J; junction bases unmatched: 12. In DNA form, the CDR3 reads TGTGCCAGCAGCCTCGGGGGGCTAGCGGGGGGGTACCGCACAGATACGCAGTATTTT. It codes for CASSLGGLAGGYRTDTQYF.

For this clonotype: At one of its ends the junction is not consistent with the germline gene, which may arise from a read error. The chain couples TRBV9 to TRBJ1-1; 9 nucleotides line up with TRBD1. CDR1 and CDR2 (germline): SGDLS, YYNGEE. The CDR3 spans 15 residues. The CDR3 spells CVSSPGQGSYTEAFF. The CDR3 DNA reads as TGTGTCAGCAGCCCGGGACAGGGAAGTTACACTGAAGCTTTCTTT.

This clonotype turned up a few times. The rearrangement joins TRBV7-9 to TRBJ2-7; D not resolved. The germline V gene encodes CDR1 SEHNR and CDR2 FQNEAQ (reference sequence). The length of the CDR3 is 13 residues. V lost 1 base and J lost 4, with 8 bases in between. CDR3 in DNA: TGTGCCAGCAGCTTAGTTCCCTTATACGAGCAGTACTTC. It encodes CASSLVPLYEQYF.

V usage is TRBV10-3 and J usage is TRBJ1-1; D gene ambiguous. The CDR3 has 12 residues. V lost 11 bases to trimming and J lost 3 bases, with 13 bases between them. Germline V gives CDR1 ENHRY, CDR2 SYGVKD. The CDR3 DNA is TGTGCCGCGCGGGCCCCGGACACTGAAGCTTTCTTT. Translation: CAARAPDTEAFF.

V gene TRBV7-9 combines with J gene TRBJ2-1; 8 nucleotides match TRBD1. The length of the CDR3 is 12 residues. Unmatched junction bases numbered 3, after V lost 5 bases and J lost 9 bases. Germline lookup yields CDR1 SEHNR and CDR2 FQNEAQ (reference sequence). CDR3 region: CASSAQGVEQFF. In DNA, the CDR3 is TGTGCCAGCAGCGCACAGGGGGTTGAGCAGTTCTTC.

The V gene is TRBV15, the J gene TRBJ1-3; the D is unclear. The CDR3 is 13 amino acids. Germline V gene sequence: CDR1 LNHNV, CDR2 YYDKDF (reference sequence). With 5 bases removed from V and 2 bases from J, the gap between germline ends came to 7 bases. The CDR3 region has the DNA TGTGCCACCAGCTTTCGAACTGGAAACACCATATATTTT. Translation gives CATSFRTGNTIYF.

This clonotype appeared a few times. V is TRBV6-8 and J is TRBJ1-2; 8 nucleotides agree with TRBD1. Germline V CDR1 and CDR2: MNHGY, SAAAGT. With 6 bases clipped from V and 2 bases from J, the junction kept 20 bases outside the gene matches. This CDR3 is 19 amino acids long. This chain's CDR3 is CASRLRQGPSRRLNYGYTF. CDR3 in DNA: TGTGCCAGCAGGCTCCGACAGGGGCCTTCGAGACGATTAAACTATGGCTACACCTTC.

Concerning this clonotype itself: A much larger clone lies one base from this, so it may be a read error. The genes are TRBV7-4 and TRBJ1-2; a weak D match, TRBD1 (6 bases). The CDR3 length is 12 residues. Per germline, CDR1 SGHVT and CDR2 SQSDAQ. CDR3 DNA: TGTGTCAGCAGCTTGCCAGGGGATTACTGGACCTTC. Translation gives CVSSLPGDYWTF.

This sequence joins TRBV9 and TRBJ2-3, with TRBD2 identical over 13 bases. The CDR3 is 17 amino acids. With V trimmed by 4 bases and J by 4 bases, 9 bases remained unmatched. Germline assignment: CDR1 SGDLS and CDR2 YYNGEE. The CDR3 loop reads CASSPRTSGGPADTQYF. CDR3 bases: TGTGCCAGCAGCCCCCGGACTAGCGGGGGTCCGGCAGATACGCAGTATTTT.

The chain links TRBV19 to TRBJ2-4; D unresolved. The CDR3 covers 13 residues. Germline V CDR1 and CDR2: LNHDA, SQIVND (reference sequence). V shed 6 bases and J shed 3 bases, with 9 bases lying between them. The CDR3 nucleotides read TGTGCCAGTAGCTTCGATGTCAAAAACATTCAGTACTTC. It codes for CASSFDVKNIQYF.

The V and J genes are TRBV24-1 and TRBJ2-1, with TRBD1 identical over 8 bases. V was clipped by 4 bases and J by 8 bases; unmatched bases: 9. The CDR3 length is 15 residues. Germline V CDR1 and CDR2: KGHDR, SFDVKD. DNA for the CDR3: TGTGCCACCAGTGACGCCAGGACAGGGTACGATGAGCAGTTCTTC. This codes for CATSDARTGYDEQFF.

The chain carries TRBV12-3 or TRBV12-4 and TRBJ1-2; no reliable D call. Between the trimmed V and J ends, which lost 1 base and 5 bases, there was a span of 14 bases. This CDR3 is built from 15 residues. CDR3 DNA sequence: TGTGCCAGCAGTTTAGGCCGGACCGACATATATGGCTACACCTTC. It encodes CASSLGRTDIYGYTF.